One TCR beta chain is described in this entry. The sample belongs to a study of blood T cell repertoires in COVID-19. CDR1 is MDHEN and CDR2 is SYDVKM in the germline V gene. The CDR3 totals 15 residues. V was clipped by 8 bases and J by 1 base, with 18 bases between them. Per the study methods: It was from reference gene primer amplification that nucleated cell counts were estimated. Assay: immunoSEQ multiplex PCR; the TCRdb copy retains only in-frame clones and omits some. That table is the source of V, J and clone size, and D and trimming were worked out from the DNA. The repertoire holds roughly 80,000 clones, with 75% to 90% as singletons.

The sequenced material came from peripheral blood. The clonotype originates from a man in his fifties or sixties with active COVID-19. The chain carries TRBV28 and TRBJ2-7; the D gene is possibly TRBD2 (6 bases). CDR3 region: CASFTPQGGSYEQYF. The DNA for the CDR3 is TGTGCCAGCTTTACACCCCAGGGAGGTTCCTACGAGCAGTACTTC.